This passage covers 8 T cell receptor beta chains from one sample sequenced in a study of T-cell reconstitution after alpha-beta-depleted transplantation in children. Unique molecular identifiers were incorporated into the prepared TCRbeta library. TCRdb itself ran the PCR reads through MiXCR, one entry per CDR3 protein. Of under 750,000 distinct CDR3 sequences listed, roughly 24% were seen once; the top ten hold less than 15%. Specimen: PBMCs, mostly from graft donor cells, collected 360 days after TCRalphabeta/CD19-depleted stem cell transplant. The receptors stem from a boy in the first two years of life who had a stem cell transplant for acute myeloid leukemia, so the T cells may come from the graft donor.

The chain has TRBV20-1 and TRBJ2-1; TRBD1 or TRBD2 may be the D gene (5 bases each). The CDR3 runs to 15 residues. The germline CDR1 and CDR2 sequences are DFQATT and SNEGSKA (reference sequence). The V gene lost 5 bases and the J gene lost 0 bases, with 14 bases spanning the gap. CDR3 in DNA: TGCAGTGCTCCCGGGACGAGGAGCTCCTACAATGAGCAGTTCTTC. Translating gives CSAPGTRSSYNEQFF.

This clonotype occurred many times. The rearrangement links TRBV7-9 to TRBJ2-1; perhaps TRBD1 as D (5 bases). CDR3 length: 15 amino acids. Trimming removed 6 bases from V and 9 bases from J, with 21 bases in between. The germline V gene encodes CDR1 SEHNR and CDR2 FQNEAQ (reference sequence). The CDR3 sequence is CASRPPEQGWGEQFF. The CDR3 bases are TGTGCCAGCAGGCCCCCAGAGCAGGGTTGGGGTGAGCAGTTCTTC.

This clonotype was picked up a small number of times. The chain has TRBV12-3 or TRBV12-4 and TRBJ2-3, with 11 positions matching TRBD2. The CDR3 length is 16 residues. V lost 5 bases, J lost 1 base, and 5 bases stayed unmatched. CDR3: CASSALAGGRTDTQYF. DNA of the CDR3: TGTGCCAGCAGTGCCCTAGCGGGGGGCCGCACAGATACGCAGTATTTT.

This clonotype was recorded at least ten times. V is TRBV20-1 and J is TRBJ2-3; TRBD2 matches 11 bases. Trimming cost V 6 bases and J 5 bases; bases outside gene matches: 4. Germline V gene data show CDR1 as DFQATT and CDR2 as SNEGSKA (reference sequence). This CDR3 is built from 13 residues. The CDR3 DNA sequence: TGCAGTGCCAGACTAGCGGGGCTAGATACGCAGTATTTT. Encoded protein: CSARLAGLDTQYF.

This clonotype was counted many times. This chain joins TRBV28 and TRBJ2-1; D is uncertain. Trimming removed 7 bases from V and 1 base from J, with 11 bases in between. The CDR3 loop spans 14 amino acids. CDR1 and CDR2 from the germline V gene are MDHEN and SYDVKM. The CDR3 sequence is CASTIGGSYNEQFF. The DNA of the CDR3 is TGTGCCAGCACGATTGGTGGGTCCTACAATGAGCAGTTCTTC.

This clonotype was picked up a small number of times. V is TRBV20-1 and J is TRBJ2-2; 10 bases are shared with TRBD2. The junction had 4 bases not matched to a gene; V was cut back by 3 bases and J by 0 bases. The CDR3 sequence is 16 residues long. Germline values: CDR1 DFQATT, CDR2 SNEGSKA (reference sequence). CDR3 sequence: CSASLAGAPNTGELFF. The CDR3 DNA reads as TGCAGTGCTAGCCTAGCGGGGGCCCCGAACACCGGGGAGCTGTTTTTT.

This clonotype occurred many times. The chain couples TRBV5-1 to TRBJ2-3; D not resolved. V lost 5 bases and J 9 bases, leaving 10 bases between the germline ends. The CDR3 length is 11 residues. Germline CDR1 SGHRS, CDR2 YFSETQ. The CDR3 coding sequence is TGCGCCAGCAGGGCAGTTGAGACGCAGTATTTT. Residues: CASRAVETQYF.

The V call is TRBV20-1, the J call TRBJ2-7, with D perhaps matching TRBD1 or TRBD2 (5 bases each). The germline gives CDR1 DFQATT, CDR2 SNEGSKA (reference sequence). Trimming shortened V by 0 bases and J by 5 bases, and 17 bases separated the two germline ends. This CDR3 is built from 15 residues. DNA of the CDR3: TGCAGTGCTAGAGATCCTAGTGGGGGTTTCCACGAGCAGTACGTC. Translating gives CSARDPSGGFHEQYV.